A single sample gave rise to the 6 T cell receptor beta chains below, sequenced in a study of cytomegalovirus exposure and HLA in healthy donors. Amplification used 60 Vbeta primers and 13 Jbeta primers. Profiling relied on immunoSEQ multiplex PCR, and the TCRdb table lists in-frame clones only, not all of them. This sample's table reports about 42,000 clones. The sequencing input was PBMCs. All receptors derive from a man aged 30-40 years in good health and CMV-seronegative.

The chain is built from TRBV7-8 and TRBJ2-7; 7 nucleotides line up with TRBD2. The CDR3 has 15 residues. Per the germline V gene, CDR1 is SGHVS and CDR2 is FQNEAQ. Unmatched junction bases numbered 14, after V lost 5 bases and J lost 7 bases. The chain's CDR3 is CASSQRRLALREQYF. The CDR3 DNA reads as TGTGCCAGCAGCCAGAGAAGACTAGCCCTAAGGGAGCAGTACTTC.

The rearrangement joins TRBV5-1 to TRBJ2-5; D ambiguous. Trimming stripped 4 bases from V and 0 bases from J, with 4 bases between. There are 12 residues in the CDR3. Germline lookup yields CDR1 SGHRS and CDR2 YFSETQ. The CDR3 nucleotides are TGCGCCAGCAGCCCCTACCAAGAGACCCAGTACTTC. This codes for CASSPYQETQYF.

This rearrangement joins TRBV19 to TRBJ1-6, with TRBD1 matching 7 bases. Germline CDR1 is LNHDA and CDR2 is SQIVND (reference sequence). The CDR3 totals 17 residues. The V segment lost 3 bases and the J segment 6 bases; nucleotides outside the gene matches: 11. The CDR3: CASSMIPDRVTNSPLHF. CDR3 nucleotides: TGTGCCAGTAGTATGATCCCCGACAGGGTGACTAATTCACCCCTCCACTTT.

The CDR3 is CSVGGAANIYEQYF. The CDR3 DNA follows: TGCAGCGTCGGGGGTGCGGCAAATATCTACGAGCAGTACTTC. The genes are TRBV29-1 and TRBJ2-7; a weak D match, TRBD2 (6 bases). CDR3 length: 14 amino acids. The V and J ends lost 6 bases and 3 bases respectively, with 18 bases between them. Germline loops: CDR1 SQVTM, CDR2 ANQGSEA.

V is TRBV15 and J is TRBJ2-7, with D perhaps TRBD1 (6 bases). V lost 6 bases, J lost 3 bases, and 15 bases lay in between. Germline V gives CDR1 LNHNV, CDR2 YYDKDF (reference sequence). This CDR3 region has 14 residues. CDR3 loop: CATRRTGSNYEQYF. As DNA, the CDR3 is TGTGCCACCAGAAGAACAGGGTCAAACTACGAGCAGTACTTC.

The chain links TRBV5-1 to TRBJ2-6; a weak D match, TRBD1 (6 bases). The CDR3 consists of 18 residues. Germline loops: CDR1 SGHRS, CDR2 YFSETQ. V was shortened by 0 bases and J by 0 bases, with 13 bases between the two germline ends. The CDR3 DNA follows: TGCGCCAGCAGCTTGGCACAGGGCCCTAGCTCTGGGGCCAACGTCCTGACTTTC. This codes for CASSLAQGPSSGANVLTF.